This T cell receptor beta chain was documented in a study of blood T cells in healthy people across ages. Points from the study as a whole: Diversity estimates from one million T cells were considered underestimates.

This CDR3 is 16 amino acids long. The V and J ends lost 5 bases and 4 bases, in that order; junction bases with no gene match: 10. CDR1 is SEHNR and CDR2 is FQNEAQ in the germline V gene (reference sequence). Notes on this clonotype: Its target is unknown.

Alongside a J-beta primer mix, a sample-barcoded 5' primer served in a second PCR lasting roughly 6 to 12 cycles. One entry per CDR3 protein results from TCRdb running MiXCR on the 5' RACE reads. The table records about 1.1 million distinct CDR3 sequences, about two fifths of them present only once. V usage is TRBV7-9 and J usage is TRBJ2-1; 8 bases align to TRBD2. Sequenced input: blood. This clonotype originated in a man younger than 35 in good health. The CDR3 nucleotides are TGTGCCAGCAGCCCAATTATAGCGGGGATTTACAATGAGCAGTTCTTC. Amino acid sequence: CASSPIIAGIYNEQFF.